Listed below are T cell receptor beta chains from one sample, sequenced in a study of OX40 agonist ivuxolimab in advanced cancers. This table comes from immunoSEQ multiplex PCR, and its TCRdb copy is limited to in-frame clones, with some not included. This table holds tens of thousands of clones, just under 90% found once. The specimen comprised CD4+ or CD8+ T cells sorted from blood, sampled in a trial of the OX40 agonist ivuxolimab. Every receptor here comes from an adult with an advanced solid tumor such as melanoma, head and neck, liver or kidney cancer. CDR3s include the opening cysteine and the closing phenylalanine or tryptophan. A D gene is named only where the DNA matches it firmly. Clone size appears in some rows only: once, few, many, or a class for an expanded clone.

>NA|NA|TRBJ2-7|TRBV4-2
CASSQDIRGYEQYF
TGTGCCAGCAGCCAAGATATCAGGGGATACGAGCAGTACTTC
>NA|NA|TRBJ2-1|TRBV5-1
CASRWGQGIDEQFF
TGCGCCAGCAGATGGGGCCAGGGTATCGATGAGCAGTTCTTC
>NA|NA|TRBJ2-7|TRBV30
CAWSGLSYEQYF
TGTGCCTGGAGTGGACTCTCCTACGAGCAGTACTTC
>NA|NA|TRBJ2-7|TRBV5-5
CASSIHPGATGINEQYF
TGTGCCAGCAGCATTCACCCAGGGGCAACGGGCATCAACGAGCAGTACTTC
>once|TRBD1|TRBJ2-5|TRBV7-9
CASSFLDRGRYQETQYF
TGTGCCAGCAGCTTTCTGGACAGGGGACGGTACCAAGAGACCCAGTACTTC
>NA|TRBD1|TRBJ2-2|TRBV11-3
CASSFDGTENTGELFF
TGTGCCAGCAGCTTCGATGGGACAGAAAACACCGGGGAGCTGTTTTTT
>NA|NA|TRBJ1-2|TRBV27
CASSLPGTAESGYTF
TGTGCCAGCAGTTTACCGGGGACGGCGGAGAGTGGCTACACCTTC
>once|NA|TRBJ2-3|TRBV5-5
CASSLGTGPIGDTQYF
TGTGCCAGCAGCTTGGGGACGGGACCCATCGGAGATACGCAGTATTTT
>NA|TRBD1|TRBJ1-1|TRBV9
CASGQIGTGGMVNTEAFF
TGTGCCAGCGGCCAAATTGGGACAGGGGGAATGGTAAACACTGAAGCTTTCTTT
>NA|NA|TRBJ1-5|TRBV28
CASEPGGPLMGQPQHF
TGTGCCAGCGAACCCGGGGGGCCCCTCATGGGGCAGCCCCAGCATTTT
>NA|NA|TRBJ2-2|TRBV4-2
CASSPSPGELFF
TGTGCCAGCAGCCCGTCCCCCGGGGAGCTGTTTTTT
>NA|NA|TRBJ2-5|TRBV6-5
CASSIHRDDQETQYF
TGTGCCAGCAGTATCCACCGGGACGACCAAGAGACCCAGTACTTC
>NA|TRBD2|TRBJ2-7|TRBV10-3
CASGGDSGLYEQYF
TGTGCCAGCGGGGGGGACAGTGGACTTTACGAGCAGTACTTC
>NA|NA|TRBJ2-1|TRBV14
CASSQDPSNEQFF
TGTGCCAGCAGCCAAGACCCTTCGAATGAGCAGTTCTTC
>NA|NA|TRBJ2-7|TRBV27
CASSLSWGYEQYF
TGTGCCAGCAGTTTATCGTGGGGATACGAGCAGTACTTC
>NA|NA|TRBJ2-4|TRBV28
CASSFRGTGEENIQYF
TGTGCCAGCAGTTTTCGGGGAACAGGGGAGGAAAACATTCAGTACTTC
>NA|NA|TRBJ2-3|TRBV6-4
CASSDADTDTQYF
TGTGCCAGCAGTGACGCAGATACAGATACGCAGTATTTT
>NA|NA|TRBJ2-5|TRBV27
CASSLLAGTETQYF
TGTGCCAGCAGTTTACTGGCAGGAACGGAGACCCAGTACTTC
>NA|NA|TRBJ2-1|TRBV30
CAWRRGYNEQFF
TGTGCCTGGAGGAGGGGATACAATGAGCAGTTCTTC
>NA|TRBD1|TRBJ2-7|TRBV2
CASRAGTGGTYEQYF
TGTGCCAGCAGGGCAGGGACAGGGGGAACCTACGAGCAGTACTTC
>NA|NA|TRBJ2-7|TRBV9
CASSPGTLHSSYEQYF
TGTGCCAGCAGCCCGGGGACTTTACATAGCTCCTACGAGCAGTACTTC
>NA|TRBD1|TRBJ2-3|TRBV7-2
CASSWSRQGRADTQYF
TGTGCCAGCAGCTGGAGTCGACAGGGTCGGGCAGATACGCAGTATTTT
>NA|NA|TRBJ2-4|TRBV7-3
CASSSAADKSIQYF
TGTGCCAGCAGCTCCGCTGCCGACAAAAGCATTCAGTACTTC
>NA|NA|TRBJ2-7|TRBV4-1
CASSQVWQARNEQYF
TGCGCCAGCAGCCAAGTATGGCAGGCGAGGAACGAGCAGTACTTC
>once|NA|TRBJ1-1|TRBV10-3
CAISEAHKDPEAFF
TGTGCCATCAGTGAAGCCCACAAGGATCCTGAAGCTTTCTTT
>NA|TRBD1|TRBJ1-4|TRBV15
CATSPDRGDRDNEKLFF
TGTGCCACCAGCCCAGACAGGGGCGATAGGGATAATGAAAAACTGTTTTTT
>NA|NA|TRBJ1-5|TRBV5-8
CASSSLGRFNQPQHF
TGTGCCAGCAGCTCCCTGGGCAGGTTCAATCAGCCCCAGCATTTT
>NA|NA|TRBJ1-2|TRBV7-9
CASSPIVVQGHGYTF
TGTGCCAGCAGCCCCATTGTGGTACAGGGTCATGGCTACACCTTC
>few|NA|TRBJ1-6|TRBV5-4
CASSFQGSGSPLHF
TGTGCCAGCAGCTTTCAGGGGTCTGGATCACCCCTCCACTTT
>NA|NA|TRBJ1-1|TRBV6-1
CASSGYIVNTEAFF
TGTGCCAGCAGTGGATATATAGTGAACACTGAAGCTTTCTTT
>NA|NA|TRBJ1-1|TRBV7-9
CASGEGEAFF
TGTGCCAGCGGGGAGGGTGAAGCTTTCTTT
>NA|NA|TRBJ2-7|TRBV7-6
CASSLGGAGSGYEQYF
TGTGCCAGCAGCTTAGGTGGGGCGGGGAGTGGGTACGAGCAGTACTTC
>once|TRBD1|TRBJ1-1|TRBV7-6
CASSMPQGADTEAFF
TGTGCCAGCAGCATGCCACAGGGGGCTGACACTGAAGCTTTCTTT
>NA|NA|TRBJ2-1|TRBV7-9
CASSLDGVVEQFF
TGTGCCAGCAGCTTAGATGGAGTGGTTGAGCAGTTCTTC
>NA|TRBD2|TRBJ2-7|TRBV2
CASSEGTSGLAGVSYEQYF
TGTGCCAGCAGTGAGGGGACTTCGGGACTAGCGGGAGTTTCCTACGAGCAGTACTTC
>NA|NA|TRBJ2-2|TRBV6-5
CASRIQEGHTGELFF
TGTGCCAGCAGAATTCAGGAGGGCCACACCGGGGAGCTGTTTTTT
>NA|NA|TRBJ2-7|TRBV13
CASGTVAGYEQYF
TGTGCCAGCGGGACGGTGGCAGGTTACGAGCAGTACTTC
>NA|NA|TRBJ2-1|TRBV7-9
CASSYGRRGSYNEQFF
TGTGCCAGCAGCTATGGGCGGCGGGGCTCCTACAATGAGCAGTTCTTC
>few|TRBD1|TRBJ1-5|TRBV7-9
CASSLGTGSNQPQHF
TGTGCCAGCAGCCTAGGGACAGGGAGCAATCAGCCCCAGCATTTT
>NA|NA|TRBJ1-2|TRBV4-1
CASSQAWGANYGYTF
TGCGCCAGCAGCCAAGCTTGGGGAGCTAACTATGGCTACACCTTC
>NA|TRBD1|TRBJ1-2|TRBV7-9
CASRAGTGGNYGYTF
TGTGCCAGCAGAGCCGGGACAGGGGGAAACTATGGCTACACCTTC
>once|TRBD1|TRBJ1-1|TRBV6-4
CASSKETGWMNTEAFF
TGTGCCAGCAGTAAGGAGACAGGGTGGATGAACACTGAAGCTTTCTTT
>NA|NA|TRBJ2-5|TRBV6-1
CASSEVGLEGETQYF
TGTGCCAGCAGTGAAGTAGGGCTAGAAGGGGAGACCCAGTACTTC
>NA|NA|TRBJ2-7|TRBV13
CASSSSAYEQYF
TGTGCCAGCAGCTCATCGGCCTACGAGCAGTACTTC
>NA|NA|TRBJ2-1|TRBV19
CASSIGGSYNEQFF
TGTGCCAGTAGTATTGGGGGCTCCTACAATGAGCAGTTCTTC
>once|NA|TRBJ2-7|TRBV5-1
CASSSRGGSYEQYF
TGCGCCAGCAGCAGCCGTGGGGGATCCTACGAGCAGTACTTC
>NA|NA|TRBJ2-3|TRBV7-6
CASSLAEVWAHTDTQYF
TGTGCCAGCAGCTTAGCGGAGGTGTGGGCTCACACAGATACGCAGTATTTT
>NA|NA|TRBJ2-1|TRBV27
CASSEGYNEQFF
TGTGCCAGCAGTGAGGGTTACAATGAGCAGTTCTTC
>medium-sized|NA|TRBJ2-7|TRBV27
CASSFGGAAEQYF
TGTGCCAGCAGTTTTGGGGGAGCCGCGGAGCAGTACTTC
>NA|NA|TRBJ1-2|TRBV9
CASSAHSGYTF
TGTGCCAGCAGCGCACATAGTGGCTACACCTTC
>NA|NA|TRBJ2-3|TRBV7-3
CASSLSPDTQYF
TGTGCCAGCAGCTTAAGCCCAGATACGCAGTATTTT
>once|NA|TRBJ1-1|TRBV14
CASSQVHRDNTEAFF
TGTGCCAGCAGCCAAGTTCACAGGGATAACACTGAAGCTTTCTTT
>NA|NA|TRBJ2-6|TRBV9
CASSVRGAGPSGANVLTF
TGTGCCAGCAGCGTTCGGGGGGCGGGGCCCTCTGGGGCCAACGTCCTGACTTTC
>NA|TRBD1|TRBJ2-1|TRBV28
CASRGQGVYNEQFF
TGTGCCAGCAGGGGACAGGGAGTGTACAATGAGCAGTTCTTC
>NA|NA|TRBJ2-1|TRBV10-1
CASSDHPSGEQFF
TGCGCCAGCAGTGACCATCCTTCGGGTGAGCAGTTCTTC